These 2 T cell receptor beta chains came from one sample sequenced in a study of blood T cell repertoires in COVID-19. Clones were sequenced by immunoSEQ multiplex PCR, and TCRdb holds only the in-frame ones, with some missing. This table has roughly 250,000 clones, 85% to 90% appearing once. The sequenced material came from PBMCs or T cells enriched from blood (not recorded which). Source of these receptors: a woman in her 50s who had recovered from COVID-19.

Only one count was recorded for this clone. This rearrangement joins TRBV19 to TRBJ2-7; 9 positions match TRBD1. The V and J ends lost 6 bases and 4 bases, in that order; junction bases with no gene match: 7. The CDR3 is made up of 14 amino acids. Germline V CDR1 and CDR2: LNHDA, SQIVND (reference sequence). DNA for the CDR3: TGTGCCAGTAGAGAGCGACAGGGGGTGTACGAGCAGTACTTC. It yields the protein CASRERQGVYEQYF. The full variable domain, with the rest looked up from reference TRBV19 and TRBJ2-7, is DGGITQSPKYLFRKEGQNVTLSCEQNLNHDAMYWYRQDPGQGLRLIYYSQIVNDFQKGDIAEGYSVSREKKESFPLTVTSAQKNPTAFYLCASRERQGVYEQYFGPGTRLTVT.

The chain couples TRBV6-5 to TRBJ1-2; 11 positions match TRBD1. J lost 8 bases, V lost 6 bases, and 5 bases had no gene match. Germline values: CDR1 MNHEY, CDR2 SVGAGI. This CDR3 comprises 13 residues. The CDR3 nucleotides are TGTGCCAGCAGGGACAGGGGGCGCAGAGGCTACACCTTC. Its translation is CASRDRGRRGYTF.